Only a few counts were recorded for the clone carrying this T cell receptor (beta chain). Its antigen is undetermined. The CDR3 has 15 amino acids. J gave up 3 bases and V 7 bases, and 8 bases lay outside the gene matches. With 60 Vbeta and 13 Jbeta primers, the PCR was carried out. TCRdb keeps only in-frame clones here, not all; method: immunoSEQ multiplex PCR. The repertoire holds around 100,000 clones, with roughly 71% as singletons. The data are from a study of cytomegalovirus exposure and HLA in healthy donors. Study-wide findings and caveats: TCR beta V segments were, for the most part, productive about 87% or about 30% of the time in an earlier analysis. The HLA-A and HLA-B alleles of most subjects were reportedly predicted accurately from TCR beta sequences. Listed as cytomegalovirus-associated were 150 or so TCR beta chains.

Sample: PBMCs. The sequence derives from a man aged 35 to 55 in good health and CMV-seropositive. The V gene is TRBV23-1, the J gene TRBJ2-5; 10 bases line up with TRBD2. TRBV23-1 counts as an open reading frame of uncertain function. The CDR3: CASTPKLAGEETQYF. CDR3 sequence (DNA): TGCGCCAGCACCCCAAAGCTAGCGGGAGAAGAGACCCAGTACTTC.